The 24 T cell receptor beta chains below all came from one sample that was sequenced in a study of CD8 T cells in Susac syndrome. The RNA input was roughly 0.45 to 1 ug, and it was reverse transcribed with random hexamers. TCRdb re-analysed the immunoSEQ multiplex PCR reads in MiXCR, keeping a single row per CDR3 protein. The sample has about 150,000 distinct CDR3 sequences; roughly 95% are singletons. What was sequenced was CD8+ T cells from PBMCs. The receptors come from a human donor with multiple sclerosis.

The gene calls are TRBV20-1 and TRBJ1-2; 10 bases map to TRBD1. Germline assignment: CDR1 DFQATT and CDR2 SNEGSKA (reference sequence). After removal of 5 bases from V and 2 bases from J, the junction contained 5 bases not matched to a gene. CDR3 length equals 14 residues. CDR3: CSAVGQGVNYGYTF. The CDR3 coding sequence is TGCAGTGCTGTCGGACAGGGGGTAAACTATGGCTACACCTTC.

CDR3 amino acids: CASSYEGARTEAFF. The CDR3 nucleotides read TGTGCCAGCAGTTATGAGGGGGCGCGAACTGAAGCTTTCTTT. This chain joins TRBV6-5 and TRBJ1-1, with TRBD1 matching over 7 bases. The CDR3 length is 14 residues. The ends lost 3 bases at V and 5 bases at J; junction bases unmatched: 6. CDR1 is MNHEY and CDR2 is SVGAGI in the germline V gene.

This clonotype was recorded only once. This rearrangement joins TRBV3-1 to TRBJ1-2; weak D call: TRBD1 (6 bases). Germline V lookup: CDR1 LGHDT, CDR2 YNNKEL (reference sequence). This CDR3 is 15 amino acids long. V lost 1 base and J 1 base, leaving 10 bases between the germline ends. The CDR3 coding sequence is TGTGCCAGCAGCCAAGGCCGGGACAATAACTATGGCTACACCTTC. The encoded protein is CASSQGRDNNYGYTF.

This chain links TRBV13 with TRBJ2-3; D unclear. The CDR3 has 15 residues. CDR1 and CDR2 (germline): PRHDT, FYEKMQ (reference sequence). Trimming left V 4 bases short and J 3 bases short, with 14 bases between. The CDR3 loop is CASSSRRKDTDTQYF. CDR3 bases: TGTGCCAGCAGCTCCCGCAGGAAGGATACAGATACGCAGTATTTT. Filled out from reference TRBV13 and TRBJ2-3, the complete variable domain reads AAGVIQSPRHLIKEKRETATLKCYPIPRHDTVYWYQQGPGQDPQFLISFYEKMQSDKGSIPDRFSAQQFSDYHSELNMSSLELGDSALYFCASSSRRKDTDTQYFGPGTRLTVL.

The J gene is TRBJ1-2, the V gene TRBV27; D possibly corresponds to TRBD1 (5 bases). The V end was cut by 4 bases, the J end by 2 bases, with 5 bases between. Germline V gene sequence: CDR1 MNHEY, CDR2 SMNVEV (reference sequence). The CDR3 length is 12 residues. CDR3 coding DNA: TGTGCCAGCAGTTCAGGGAACTATGGCTACACCTTC. As protein: CASSSGNYGYTF.

CDR3 bases: TGTGCCAGCAGCCAAGATCTGAGAGGAGGAAAACTGTTTTTT. Its protein product is CASSQDLRGGKLFF. The chain combines TRBV3-1 with TRBJ1-4; the D is unclear. With 0 bases removed from V and 10 bases from J, the gap between germline ends came to 12 bases. This CDR3 is built from 14 residues. Germline CDR1 and CDR2: LGHDT and YNNKEL (reference sequence).

The CDR3 DNA sequence: TGTGCCAGCAGCAAAGCGCTTTTGGGGGCGAGCAATCAGCCCCAGCATTTT. Its protein product is CASSKALLGASNQPQHF. V gene TRBV21-1 combines with J gene TRBJ1-5; TRBD1 is taken as the D call from the table, unchecked against the DNA. TRBV21-1 is an annotated pseudogene. This CDR3 is 17 amino acids long.

The chain employs TRBV9 and TRBJ2-7; D unresolved. The CDR3 is 14 amino acids. Per the germline V gene, CDR1 is SGDLS and CDR2 is YYNGEE. The V and J ends lost 0 bases and 2 bases respectively, with 9 bases between them. CDR3 bases: TGTGCCAGCAGCGTAGCTTCGGCAGCCTACGAGCAGTACTTC. Protein sequence: CASSVASAAYEQYF.

The chain recombines TRBV27 with TRBJ2-3; no clear D gene. The germline CDR1 and CDR2 sequences are MNHEY and SMNVEV (reference sequence). CDR3 length: 16 amino acids. Trimming left V 3 bases short and J 0 bases short, with 13 bases between. Written as DNA, the CDR3 is TGTGCCAGCAGTTTGTTTCTAGTCTCTAGCACAGATACGCAGTATTTT. It yields the protein CASSLFLVSSTDTQYF.

This rearrangement joins TRBV3-1 to TRBJ2-7; D perhaps matches TRBD2 (5 bases). This CDR3 spans 13 amino acids. V lost 0 bases, J lost 3 bases, and 6 bases lay in between. Germline V lookup: CDR1 LGHDT, CDR2 YNNKEL (reference sequence). The DNA of the CDR3 is TGTGCCAGCAGCCAAGATCGGGGCTACGAGCAGTACGTC. Protein: CASSQDRGYEQYV.

The V and J genes are TRBV30 and TRBJ2-2; 11 bases are shared with TRBD1. CDR1 and CDR2 (germline): GTSNPN, SVGIG (reference sequence). There are 16 residues in the CDR3. V dropped 0 bases and J dropped 7; count of bases not matched to a gene: 7. CDR3 residues: CAWSVQRTGGFGELFF. The CDR3 DNA reads TGTGCCTGGAGTGTGCAACGGACAGGGGGCTTCGGGGAGCTGTTTTTT.

The chain carries TRBV20-1 and TRBJ2-1, with 10 bases fitting TRBD2. The CDR3 runs to 15 residues. Losses at the gene ends were 4 bases for V and 3 bases for J; bases not matched to a gene: 6. Germline V gene sequence: CDR1 DFQATT, CDR2 SNEGSKA (reference sequence). CDR3 nucleotides: TGCAGTGCTATAGCGCTAGCGGGGGTCTACAATGAGCAGTTCTTC. Translated, it gives CSAIALAGVYNEQFF.

The rearrangement uses TRBV29-1 and TRBJ2-5; no reliable D call. This CDR3 contains 13 residues. Germline values: CDR1 SQVTM, CDR2 ANQGSEA. Trimming pared 3 bases from V and 1 base from J, leaving 9 bases between. This CDR3 reads CSVDGQIQETQYF. Here the CDR3 DNA reads TGCAGCGTTGATGGCCAGATCCAAGAGACCCAGTACTTC.

The CDR3 DNA reads TGTGCCAGCAGTTCCCGTTTAACACCCCTCCACTTT. Its protein product is CASSSRLTPLHF. The gene calls are TRBV27 and TRBJ1-6; unclear D gene. V lost 4 bases and J lost 11, with 9 bases in between. The germline V gene encodes CDR1 MNHEY and CDR2 SMNVEV (reference sequence). This CDR3 is 12 amino acids long.

The J gene is TRBJ2-1, the V gene TRBV7-9; 8 nucleotides align to TRBD1. The CDR3 length is 14 residues. The germline V gene encodes CDR1 SEHNR and CDR2 FQNEAQ (reference sequence). Trimming cost V 5 bases and J 3 bases; bases outside gene matches: 3. The CDR3 sequence: CASSADRGYNEQFF. CDR3 DNA sequence: TGTGCCAGCAGCGCCGACAGGGGCTACAATGAGCAGTTCTTC.

The chain has TRBV6-1 and TRBJ1-2; 8 bases are shared with TRBD1. Looked up from germline, CDR1 is MNHNS and CDR2 is SASEGT. Trimming removed 6 bases from V and 8 bases from J; junction bases left unmatched: 11. This CDR3 is 14 amino acids long. As DNA, the CDR3 is TGTGCCAGCAGGTGGCAGGGGGCAGACTGGGGCTACACCTTC. Translating gives CASRWQGADWGYTF.

This chain links TRBV27 with TRBJ2-7, with D tentatively TRBD2 (6 bases). The germline V and J ends were trimmed by 6 bases and 3 bases, with 12 bases remaining between them. Germline V gene lookup returns CDR1 MNHEY and CDR2 SMNVEV (reference sequence). The CDR3 has 13 amino acids. This chain's CDR3 is CASSWGGSYEQYF. CDR3 bases: TGTGCCAGCAGCTGGGGAGGAAGCTACGAGCAGTACTTC.

This chain connects TRBV5-4 to TRBJ1-1, with TRBD1 matching over 7 bases. J gave up 0 bases and V 4 bases, and 6 bases lay outside the gene matches. The CDR3 is 15 residues long. CDR1 SGHNT and CDR2 YYREEE come from the germline V gene (reference sequence). The CDR3, as DNA: TGTGCCAGCAGCCAGGAGGGACAGATGAACACTGAAGCTTTCTTT. This gives the protein CASSQEGQMNTEAFF.

In nucleotides, the CDR3 is TGTGCCAGCAGTGTTGGGACTAGCGGGGCCTACGAGCAGTACGTC. The encoded protein is CASSVGTSGAYEQYV. This chain links TRBV6-1 with TRBJ2-7; the match to TRBD2 covers 13 bases. The V gene's germline CDR1 is MNHNS and CDR2 SASEGT. This CDR3 has 15 amino acids. The V and J ends lost 4 bases and 2 bases, in that order; junction bases with no gene match: 2.

The chain couples TRBV19 to TRBJ1-5; no reliable D call. Trimming cost V 6 bases and J 5 bases, with 11 bases left between them. This CDR3 spans 13 amino acids. In germline, CDR1 is LNHDA, CDR2 SQIVND (reference sequence). The CDR3 protein is CASREREYQPQHF. CDR3 sequence (DNA): TGTGCCAGTAGGGAGAGGGAATATCAGCCCCAGCATTTT.

This sequence joins TRBV15 and TRBJ2-5, with D perhaps matching TRBD2 (5 bases). CDR1 and CDR2 from the germline V gene are LNHNV and YYDKDF (reference sequence). The CDR3 runs to 15 residues. V lost 0 bases and J lost 5, with 13 bases in between. The CDR3 is CATSRDRGISETQYF. Written as DNA, the CDR3 is TGTGCCACCAGCAGAGATCGGGGAATCTCGGAGACCCAGTACTTC. Drawing the rest from reference TRBV15 and TRBJ2-5, the complete variable domain is DAMVIQNPRYQVTQFGKPVTLSCSQTLNHNVMYWYQQKSSQAPKLLFHYYDKDFNNEADTPDNFQSRRPNTSFCFLDIRSPGLGDTAMYLCATSRDRGISETQYFGPGTRLLVL.

The chain couples TRBV3-1 to TRBJ2-3; TRBD1 might be the D (6 bases). V lost 4 bases, J lost 2 bases, and 16 bases lay in between. CDR3 size: 16 residues. From germline, CDR1 is LGHDT and CDR2 YNNKEL (reference sequence). As DNA, the CDR3 is TGTGCCAGCAGCCTTTACAGGGCCCCTTACACAGATACGCAGTATTTT. Encoded protein: CASSLYRAPYTDTQYF.

The chain links TRBV30 to TRBJ1-4, with TRBD1 matching over 8 bases. Unmatched junction bases numbered 6, after V lost 7 bases and J lost 8 bases. Germline V gene data show CDR1 as GTSNPN and CDR2 as SVGIG (reference sequence). The CDR3 spans 12 residues. The CDR3 loop is CALGQGGEKLFF. The CDR3 DNA follows: TGTGCCTTAGGACAGGGAGGCGAAAAACTGTTTTTT.

V gene TRBV29-1 combines with J gene TRBJ2-2; tentative D call: TRBD1 (6 bases). Germline V gene data show CDR1 as SQVTM and CDR2 as ANQGSEA. The CDR3 contains 13 residues. The ends were cut back, 7 bases at V and 7 bases at J, with 16 bases in the middle. CDR3 sequence: CSADRQSGGELFF. In DNA form, the CDR3 reads TGCAGCGCCGACAGGCAGTCGGGCGGGGAGCTGTTTTTT.